The entry below gives a single T cell receptor beta chain sequence along with its context. Its antigen is still unknown. TCRdb's copy holds only in-frame clones and misses some; the assay was immunoSEQ multiplex PCR. The repertoire holds 90,000 to 120,000 clones, with approximately 90% as singletons. The CDR3 is made up of 15 amino acids. Germline V CDR1 and CDR2: SGHVS, FNYEAQ. V was shortened by 5 bases and J by 8 bases, with 21 bases between the two germline ends. The data belong to a study of T cell responses to AZD1222 COVID-19 vaccine. Study-level information: Pooling of second doses given at about 4 or about 12 weeks was done.

Study results and caveats: Along spike, vaccine-associated CD4 TCRs were found throughout, with dominance at 160-218 and 743-854. Close to half of spike-specific TCRs reportedly recognize unmutated variant regions. Possibly, clonal diversity was underestimated; donors were largely white British and included more females.

This rearrangement joins TRBV7-6 to TRBJ1-2; D is perhaps TRBD1 (5 bases). This clonotype originated in an adult in good health. The material was peripheral blood, obtained on day 0 of AZD1222 vaccination. CDR3 loop: CASSRMSSGTQGYTF. In DNA form, the CDR3 reads TGTGCCAGCAGCCGGATGTCCTCCGGGACGCAAGGCTACACCTTC.